The present T cell receptor beta chain was sequenced within a study of persistence of HIV-infected CD4 T cells. At the level of the study: Suppressive ART had lasted a median of 8 years. Anti-CD3/anti-CD28 stimulation activated a higher proportion of cells than antigen stimulation, with lower memory fraction.

V shed 3 bases and J 9 bases; nucleotides not matched to a gene: 4. This CDR3 comprises 12 residues. Looked up from germline, CDR1 is GTSNPN and CDR2 is SVGIG (reference sequence). Cells were stimulated nonspecifically with anti-CD3/anti-CD28 magnetic beads. Responding CD4+ T cells were sorted by upregulation of both CD40 ligand and CD69. The libraries were made with immunoSEQ version 4 in survey mode. Repertoires were generated with immunoSEQ multiplex PCR, while TCRdb's copy carries only in-frame clones and drops some. The sample lists 37,000 or so clones, around 90% occurring once. Study-wide findings and caveats: Compared with CD3/CD28-stimulated cells, CMV- and Gag-responding cells showed lower TCRbeta richness. The rare CMV-responding cells with HIV-1 proviruses were not separately TCR-sequenced.

About this clone: Its matching antigen is unknown.

This receptor was obtained from an adult man with HIV who was CMV-seropositive. The specimen was CD4+ T cells sorted from PBMCs after roughly 19-hour stimulation, collected from a patient who received antiretroviral therapy. The V call is TRBV30, the J call TRBJ2-1; 8 bases agree with TRBD2. The CDR3 spells CAWSGGAAEQFF. In DNA, the CDR3 is TGTGCCTGGAGCGGGGGGGCTGCTGAGCAGTTCTTC.